This T cell receptor beta chain was recovered during a study of vaccination and CD4 T cells after COVID-19. Study-wide context: The convalescents were made up of six males and four females, two of whom were Hispanic. Study findings and constraints: Spike mono-reactivity was shown by 304 of 307 vaccine-specific clones in convalescent patients.

The treatment here: approximately nine-day PBMC culture with coronavirus spike peptide pools or control peptides (ViraFEST assay). Peptide pools at 9.5 to 10 ug/ml and IL-2 at about 9.6 IU/ml were added to cultures of under 2.5 million PBMCs per well. Sequencing of DNA taken from cultured CD4+ T cells relied on the Oncomine TCR Beta short-read assay. From cultured CD4+ T cells, genomic DNA was extracted. TCRdb used MiXCR to reprocess the PCR reads, holding one entry per CDR3 protein. The sample lists tens of thousands of distinct CDR3 sequences, 45% to 50% seen once, with 6% to 7.5% in the top ten. Turning to this clonotype: Antigen: not known.

CDR1 and CDR2 (germline): MNHNS, SASEGT. V was cut by 6 bases and J by 2 bases, with 14 bases left in between. There are 15 residues in the CDR3. The sequence was obtained from a human donor who had recovered from COVID-19. This chain links TRBV6-1 with TRBJ1-5, with D unresolved. The sequenced material came from CD4+ T cells from blood, cultured in vitro. The CDR3 DNA is TGTGCCAGCAGCCCCGGGAACCCGGGCAATCAGCCCCAGCATTTT. Its protein is CASSPGNPGNQPQHF.